This is a list of T cell receptor beta chains from one sample in a study of early T cells in non-severe SARS-CoV-2 infection. TCRdb ran MiXCR on the 5' RACE reads and lists one entry per CDR3 protein. The sample lists tens of thousands of distinct CDR3 sequences; around 11% were seen once. The sequenced sample was whole blood, obtained at baseline. These TCRs come from an adult who was a healthcare worker with PCR-confirmed SARS-CoV-2 infection or an uninfected control (not recorded which). CDR3s include the opening cysteine and the closing phenylalanine or tryptophan. The D gene is left open where the match is weak. The listing skips clone size in some rows; elsewhere it reads once, few, many or a size class.

>.|15|TRBJ1-1|TRBV5-8|TRBD1
TGTGCCAGCAGCGACGGACAGGGATGGAACACTGAAGCTTTCTTT
CASSDGQGWNTEAFF
>.|13|TRBJ1-2|TRBV6-5|.
TGTGCCAGCTTATATGACACTAACTATGGCTACACCTTC
CASLYDTNYGYTF
>many|13|TRBJ1-2|TRBV20-1|.
TGCAGTGCGATTGAGTGGGGAGGGGATGGCTACACCTTC
CSAIEWGGDGYTF
>few|12|TRBJ2-3|TRBV10-3|.
TGTGCCATCAGGGACAGCACAGATACGCAGTATTTT
CAIRDSTDTQYF
>.|12|TRBJ2-3|TRBV27|TRBD1
TGTGCCAGCAGTCCAGGACAGGGGTCGCAGTATTTT
CASSPGQGSQYF
>.|15|TRBJ1-5|TRBV10-3|.
TGTGCCATCAGGGAACAGGCGGATAGCAATCAGCCCCAGCATTTT
CAIREQADSNQPQHF
>.|14|TRBJ2-5|TRBV7-2|TRBD1
TGTGCCAGCAGCTGGAGGACAGGGTTGGAGACCCAGTACTTC
CASSWRTGLETQYF
>many|10|TRBJ2-3|TRBV7-2|.
TGTGCCAGCAGCACTCATACGCAGTATTTT
CASSTHTQYF
>few|16|TRBJ1-6|TRBV6-5|.
TGTGCCAGCAGTTACAGCAGGAGCTCCTATAATTCACCCCTCCACTTT
CASSYSRSSYNSPLHF
>few|15|TRBJ1-2|TRBV7-2|.
TGTGCCAGCAGCAAACAGGGAATTATTAACTATGGCTACACCTTC
CASSKQGIINYGYTF
>few|15|TRBJ2-5|TRBV7-2|.
TGTGCCAGCAGCCCCATCCGGCGGGGAGAAGAGACCCAGTACTTC
CASSPIRRGEETQYF
>few|13|TRBJ2-1|TRBV20-1|.
TGCAGTGCTAGTGGGGGGCCCCACAATGAGCAGTTCTTC
CSASGGPHNEQFF
>.|16|TRBJ2-3|TRBV20-1|TRBD2
TGCAGTGCTACCTACCCTAGCGGGGTGATCGCAGATACGCAGTATTTT
CSATYPSGVIADTQYF
>many|10|TRBJ2-1|TRBV29-1|.
TGCAGCGTTGGCGGGAATGAGCAGTTCTTC
CSVGGNEQFF
>.|17|TRBJ2-2|TRBV3-1|TRBD1
TGTGCCAGCAGCCCCCTAGGGGGACAGGGAGGCACCGGGGAGCTGTTTTTT
CASSPLGGQGGTGELFF
>few|15|TRBJ2-7|TRBV3-1|TRBD2
TGTGCCAGCAGCCAAACTAGCGGGGGGGCCTACGAGCAGTACTTC
CASSQTSGGAYEQYF
>.|15|TRBJ2-3|TRBV20-1|.
TGCAGTGCTAGAGACGGGACCCGTGGGGGGGATACGCAGTATTTT
CSARDGTRGGDTQYF
>many|13|TRBJ1-3|TRBV9|.
TGTGCCAGCAGTGATACGTCACAGGGTCCCATATATTTT
CASSDTSQGPIYF
>many|15|TRBJ1-6|TRBV20-1|TRBD1
TGCAGTGCTAGATATGACAGGGGGCATAATTCACCCCTCCACTTT
CSARYDRGHNSPLHF
>few|12|TRBJ1-1|TRBV28|.
TGTGCCAGCAGTTGGCAGAACACTGAAGCTTTCTTT
CASSWQNTEAFF
>.|15|TRBJ2-3|TRBV10-3|TRBD2
TGTGCCATCAGAGAGACTAGCGGGGGTGGAGATACGCAGTATTTT
CAIRETSGGGDTQYF
>.|14|TRBJ2-5|TRBV20-1|.
TGCAGTGCTAGAGATTTGGCTACCCTAGAGACCCAGTACTTC
CSARDLATLETQYF
>many|14|TRBJ2-7|TRBV11-1|TRBD1
TGTGCCAGCAGCCCGCCGGGACAGATCTACGAGCAGTACTTC
CASSPPGQIYEQYF
>few|15|TRBJ2-3|TRBV9|.
TGTGCCAGCAGCGTAGGCGCGGTCAGAGGAGATACGCAGTATTTT
CASSVGAVRGDTQYF
>.|17|TRBJ2-5|TRBV28|.
TGTGCCAGCAGTTCAGATATAGCTGGGGGGACCCAAGAGACCCAGTACTTC
CASSSDIAGGTQETQYF
>few|12|TRBJ1-1|TRBV30|.
TGTGCCTGGAGTGGGGGAGGCCCCGGGGCTTTCTTT
CAWSGGGPGAFF
>few|11|TRBJ2-3|TRBV30|.
TGTGCCTGGAGTACCTTGCGGGGGCTGTATTTT
CAWSTLRGLYF
>.|12|TRBJ2-7|TRBV12-3/TRBV12-4|.
TGTGCCAGCAGTTACGGACAGTACGAGCAGTACTTC
CASSYGQYEQYF
>many|13|TRBJ2-7|TRBV2|.
TGTGCCAGCAGTGTCGGGGGTCCCTACGAGCAGTACTTC
CASSVGGPYEQYF
>many|14|TRBJ1-3|TRBV6-6|.
TGTGCCAGCAGTTACTCCGAGACCTCAAACACCATATATTTT
CASSYSETSNTIYF
>.|17|TRBJ1-4|TRBV5-1|.
TGCGCCAGCAGCTTGGTTCCGGGAACCACAACTAATGAAAAACTGTTTTTT
CASSLVPGTTTNEKLFF
>.|12|TRBJ2-7|TRBV30|.
TGTGCCTGGGACAGGAGCCTCTACGAGCAGTACTTC
CAWDRSLYEQYF
>.|13|TRBJ1-2|TRBV18|.
TGTGCCAGCTCACCTGCCGATAACTATGGCTACACCTTC
CASSPADNYGYTF
>many|12|TRBJ2-3|TRBV7-9|.
TGTGCCAGCAGCTTAGCGGGAGGTACGCAGTATTTT
CASSLAGGTQYF
>.|16|TRBJ2-7|TRBV7-2|TRBD2
TGTGCCAGCAGCCAACAACCGCCCGGGACTAGCACCGAGCAGTACTTC
CASSQQPPGTSTEQYF
>many|17|TRBJ2-3|TRBV7-6|TRBD2
TGTGCCAGCAGCTTTGTAGCGGGGGGGACTTCCACAGATACGCAGTATTTT
CASSFVAGGTSTDTQYF
>.|18|TRBJ1-6|TRBV5-1|.
TGCGCCAGCAGCTTAATTGGCTTAACGGGACAAGATAATTCACCCCTCCACTTT
CASSLIGLTGQDNSPLHF
>few|13|TRBJ2-3|TRBV11-2|.
TGTGCCACCAGTGCGGGGACCGCAGATACGCAGTATTTT
CATSAGTADTQYF
>.|12|TRBJ2-1|TRBV20-1|.
TGCAGCGCGATGGGGGGCCCCAATGAGCAGTTCTTC
CSAMGGPNEQFF
>.|18|TRBJ2-3|TRBV27|TRBD1
TGTGCCAGCAGTTCATTTACGGACAGGGGGGGTGGCACAGATACGCAGTATTTT
CASSSFTDRGGGTDTQYF
>.|13|TRBJ2-7|TRBV27|.
TGTGCCAGCAGTTGGGCCAGGGCCTACGAGCAGTACTTC
CASSWARAYEQYF
>.|14|TRBJ1-6|TRBV20-1|.
TGCAGTGCTAGGTCCAGAGCAAATAATTCACCCCTCCACTTT
CSARSRANNSPLHF
>many|11|TRBJ1-2|TRBV7-9|.
TGTGCCAGCAGCCAGGCGGGGGCTATTTCCTTC
CASSQAGAISF
>.|15|TRBJ2-4|TRBV30|.
TGTGCCTGGAGTGTACGGGGACAAGTCAAAAACATTCAGTACTTC
CAWSVRGQVKNIQYF
>few|15|TRBJ2-3|TRBV6-5|.
TGTGCCAGCAGTTACGGTGACTACCACACAGATACGCAGTATTTT
CASSYGDYHTDTQYF
>few|14|TRBJ2-3|TRBV5-8|.
TGTGCCAGCAGCTTGGTATTAGGTTGGGATACGCAGTATTTT
CASSLVLGWDTQYF
>many|12|TRBJ1-1|TRBV30|.
TGTGCCTGGAGTGTGGGCCACACTGAAGCTTTCTTT
CAWSVGHTEAFF
>few|14|TRBJ2-3|TRBV5-4|.
TGTGCCAGCAGCCTCCCTGGACTTACAGATACGCAGTATTTT
CASSLPGLTDTQYF
>.|16|TRBJ2-7|TRBV5-1|.
TGCGCCAGCAGCCCGAACCAGGACCAGGGCTCCTACGAGCAGTACTTC
CASSPNQDQGSYEQYF
>few|14|TRBJ1-6|TRBV7-8|.
TGTGCCAGCAGCTTAGGGGGGTCCAATTCACCCCTCCACTTT
CASSLGGSNSPLHF
>.|19|TRBJ2-3|TRBV15|.
TGTGCCACCAGCAGGGAAGCCTTGTCGGCTGGGGAACACACAGATACGCAGTATTTT
CATSREALSAGEHTDTQYF
>few|12|TRBJ1-2|TRBV20-1|TRBD1
TGCAGTGCAACCGACAGGGCCTATGGCTACACCTTC
CSATDRAYGYTF